The clone carrying this T cell receptor (beta chain) was detected many times. TCRdb independently ran MiXCR on the RT-PCR reads; one entry per CDR3 protein. The sample lists about 680,000 distinct CDR3 sequences; 11% to 15% were seen once. Germline values: CDR1 SGHTA, CDR2 FQGNSA. The CDR3 covers 14 residues. The ends were cut back, 1 base at V and 7 bases at J, with 14 bases in the middle. The V gene is TRBV7-2, the J gene TRBJ2-7, with D unclear. This sequence was found in a female donor in good health, serving as a healthy control. The sequenced material came from memory CD4+ T cells from blood. CDR3 sequence: CASSLVRRSGEQYF. CDR3 bases: TGTGCCAGCAGCTTAGTTCGTAGGTCGGGTGAGCAGTACTTC.